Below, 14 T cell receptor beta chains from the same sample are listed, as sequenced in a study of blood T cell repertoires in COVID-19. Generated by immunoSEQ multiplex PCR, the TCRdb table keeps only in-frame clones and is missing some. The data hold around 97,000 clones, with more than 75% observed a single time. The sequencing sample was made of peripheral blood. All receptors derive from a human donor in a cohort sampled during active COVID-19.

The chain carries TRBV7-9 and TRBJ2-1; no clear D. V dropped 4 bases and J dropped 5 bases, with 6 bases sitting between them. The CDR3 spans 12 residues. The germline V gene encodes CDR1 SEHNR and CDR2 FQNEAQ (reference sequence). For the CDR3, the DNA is TGTGCCAGCAGCTCCGTTAACAATGAGCAGTTCTTC. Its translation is CASSSVNNEQFF.

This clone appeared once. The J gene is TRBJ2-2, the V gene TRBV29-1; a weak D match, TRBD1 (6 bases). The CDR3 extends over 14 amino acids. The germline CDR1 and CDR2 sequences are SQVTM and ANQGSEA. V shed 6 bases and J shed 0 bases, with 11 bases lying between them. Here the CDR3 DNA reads TGCAGCGTGATTGACAGGACGAACACCGGGGAGCTGTTTTTT. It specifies CSVIDRTNTGELFF.

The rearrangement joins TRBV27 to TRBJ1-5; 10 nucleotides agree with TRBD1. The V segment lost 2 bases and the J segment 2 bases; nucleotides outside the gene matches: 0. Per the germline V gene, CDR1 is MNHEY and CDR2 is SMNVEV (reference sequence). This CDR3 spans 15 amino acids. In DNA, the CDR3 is TGTGCCAGCAGTTTAGGGACAGGGGGCAATCAGCCCCAGCATTTT. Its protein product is CASSLGTGGNQPQHF.

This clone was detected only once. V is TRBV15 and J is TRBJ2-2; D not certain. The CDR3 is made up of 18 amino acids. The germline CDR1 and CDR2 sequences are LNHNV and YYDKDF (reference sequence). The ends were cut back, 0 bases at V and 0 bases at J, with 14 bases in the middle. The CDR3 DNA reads TGTGCCACCAGCAGAGACCCATTCAGATTCACGAACACCGGGGAGCTGTTTTTT. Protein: CATSRDPFRFTNTGELFF. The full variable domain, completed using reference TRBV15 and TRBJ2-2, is DAMVIQNPRYQVTQFGKPVTLSCSQTLNHNVMYWYQQKSSQAPKLLFHYYDKDFNNEADTPDNFQSRRPNTSFCFLDIRSPGLGDTAMYLCATSRDPFRFTNTGELFFGEGSRLTVL.

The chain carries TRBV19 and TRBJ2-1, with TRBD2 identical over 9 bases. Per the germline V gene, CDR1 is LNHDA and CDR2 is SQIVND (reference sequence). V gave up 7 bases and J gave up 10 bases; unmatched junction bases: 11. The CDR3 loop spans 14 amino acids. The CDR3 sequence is CASTGSGGFGEQFF. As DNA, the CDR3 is TGTGCCAGTACTGGAAGCGGGGGGTTCGGGGAGCAGTTCTTC. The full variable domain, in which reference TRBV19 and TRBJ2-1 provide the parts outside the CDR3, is DGGITQSPKYLFRKEGQNVTLSCEQNLNHDAMYWYRQDPGQGLRLIYYSQIVNDFQKGDIAEGYSVSREKKESFPLTVTSAQKNPTAFYLCASTGSGGFGEQFFGPGTRLTVL.

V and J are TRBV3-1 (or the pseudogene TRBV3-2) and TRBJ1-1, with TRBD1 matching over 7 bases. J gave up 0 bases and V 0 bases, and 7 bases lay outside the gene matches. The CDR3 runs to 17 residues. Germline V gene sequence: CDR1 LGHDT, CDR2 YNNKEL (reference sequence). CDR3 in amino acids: CASSQETGRPMNTEAFF. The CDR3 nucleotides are TGTGCCAGCAGCCAAGAGACAGGGCGACCAATGAACACTGAAGCTTTCTTT.

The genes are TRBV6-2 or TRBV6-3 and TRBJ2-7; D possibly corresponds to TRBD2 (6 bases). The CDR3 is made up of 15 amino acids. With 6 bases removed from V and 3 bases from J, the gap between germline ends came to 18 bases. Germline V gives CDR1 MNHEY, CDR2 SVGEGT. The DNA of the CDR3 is TGTGCCAGCAGCCCCGCGGGACTCGTTCTCTACGAGCAGTACTTC. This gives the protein CASSPAGLVLYEQYF.

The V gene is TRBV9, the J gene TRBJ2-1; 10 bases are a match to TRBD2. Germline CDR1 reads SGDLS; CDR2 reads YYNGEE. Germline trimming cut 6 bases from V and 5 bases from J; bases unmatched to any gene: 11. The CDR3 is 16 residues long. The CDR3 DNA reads TGTGCCAGCAAGGGAAATCCGGGACTAGCGAACAATGAGCAGTTCTTC. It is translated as CASKGNPGLANNEQFF.

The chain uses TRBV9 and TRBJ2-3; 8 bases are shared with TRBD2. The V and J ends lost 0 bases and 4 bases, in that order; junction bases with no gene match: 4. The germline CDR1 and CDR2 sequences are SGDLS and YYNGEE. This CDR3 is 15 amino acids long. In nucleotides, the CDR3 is TGTGCCAGCAGCGTAGAAAGTAGCGGGGCAGATACGCAGTATTTT. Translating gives CASSVESSGADTQYF.

The CDR3 sequence: CASRSVGGATEAFF. The CDR3 DNA is TGTGCCAGCAGATCCGTGGGGGGGGCAACTGAAGCTTTCTTT. The chain is built from TRBV3-1 (or the pseudogene TRBV3-2) and TRBJ1-1; a weak D match, TRBD1 (6 bases). Germline CDR1 reads LGHDT; CDR2 reads YNNKEL (reference sequence). The CDR3 spans 14 residues. The V end was cut by 6 bases, the J end by 5 bases, with 16 bases between.

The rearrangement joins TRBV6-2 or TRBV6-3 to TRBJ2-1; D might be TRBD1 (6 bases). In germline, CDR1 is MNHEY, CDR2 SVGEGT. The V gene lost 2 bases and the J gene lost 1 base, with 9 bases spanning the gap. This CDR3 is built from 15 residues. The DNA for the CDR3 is TGTGCCAGCAGTTACGGGCAGGGGTCCTACAATGAGCAGTTCTTC. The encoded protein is CASSYGQGSYNEQFF.

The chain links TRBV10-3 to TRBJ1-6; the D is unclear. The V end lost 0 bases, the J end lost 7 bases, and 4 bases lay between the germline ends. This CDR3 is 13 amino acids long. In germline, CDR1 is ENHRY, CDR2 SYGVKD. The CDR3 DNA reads TGTGCCATCAGTGAGTCCCAGAATTCACCCCTCCACTTT. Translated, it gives CAISESQNSPLHF.

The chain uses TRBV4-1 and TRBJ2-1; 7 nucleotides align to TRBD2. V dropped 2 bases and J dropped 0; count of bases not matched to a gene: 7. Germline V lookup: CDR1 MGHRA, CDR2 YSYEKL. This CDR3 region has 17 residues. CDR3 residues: CASSQYQSGISYNEQFF. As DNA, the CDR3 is TGCGCCAGCAGCCAATACCAAAGCGGGATCTCCTACAATGAGCAGTTCTTC.

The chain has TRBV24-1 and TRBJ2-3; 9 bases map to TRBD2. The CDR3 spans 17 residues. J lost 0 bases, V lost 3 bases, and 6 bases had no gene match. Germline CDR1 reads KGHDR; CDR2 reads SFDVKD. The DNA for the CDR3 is TGTGCCACCAGTGATCCGGGACTAGCCTCGAGCACAGATACGCAGTATTTT. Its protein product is CATSDPGLASSTDTQYF.